The subject of this entry is one T cell receptor beta chain. As yet, its antigen is unknown. This sample was taken from a study of shared clonotypes between healthy human individuals. Study-level findings and limits: It was observed that about 5% of naive CD4 clonotypes were shared across a handful of donors.

The data were produced by immunoSEQ multiplex PCR, yet TCRdb's version contains in-frame clones alone and is incomplete. Here the sample spans 2 million to 2.5 million clones, 90% to 96% being singletons. This clonotype was sampled from a man younger than 35 in good health. The sequenced material came from naive CD4+ T cells sorted from blood. Subset defined: CD45RA+ positively selected.

CDR3 bases: TGCGCCAGCAGCATGACCGCAGGGGACCCTAAGTGGGAAAAACTGTTTTTT. Translated: CASSMTAGDPKWEKLFF. This rearrangement joins TRBV5-1 to TRBJ1-4; TRBD1 might be the D (6 bases). This CDR3 contains 17 residues. CDR1 and CDR2 from the germline V gene are SGHRS and YFSETQ. V lost 4 bases and J 8 bases, leaving 24 bases between the germline ends. The full variable domain, completed using reference TRBV5-1 and TRBJ1-4, is KAGVTQTPRYLIKTRGQQVTLSCSPISGHRSVSWYQQTPGQGLQFLFEYFSETQRNKGNFPGRFSGRQFSNSRSEMNVSTLELGDSALYLCASSMTAGDPKWEKLFFGSGTQLSVL.